The 26 T cell receptor beta chains listed next were all sequenced from one sample in a study of spatial heterogeneity in lung cancer (dated by TCRdb to 2018 to 2020). Here is what the overall study found, with its caveats: The tumor nonsynonymous mutation count correlated with the number of expanded alpha and beta TCRs within the tumor.

Receptor amplification or capture employed 5' RACE. Sequencing was performed on a NextSeq 500. The public reads were reprocessed in TCRdb via fastp at Q25 and MiXCR, keeping in-frame beta chains. Every CDR3 protein is listed once, alongside the most common genes and DNA of its rows. The sample table holds 2,500 to 3,500 distinct CDR3 sequences, of which roughly 6% were seen once. Of the sample, roughly 35% is held by the ten largest clones. According to the study, the label for this sample's time point signals: sample taken at primary tumor resection. For these receptors, no antigen is known. The input for sequencing was lung tumor tissue, taken at surgery. The origin of the receptors is a male donor with early-stage non-small cell lung cancer.

The rearrangement joins TRBV7-8 to TRBJ1-2, with TRBD1 matching over 10 bases. J was trimmed by 5 bases and V by 2 bases; bases with no gene match: 11. The CDR3 loop spans 17 amino acids. The germline V gene has CDR1 SGHVS and CDR2 FQNEAQ. CDR3: CASSLFPTDRGRYGYTF. CDR3 in DNA: TGTGCCAGCAGCTTATTCCCGACGGACAGGGGGAGGTATGGCTACACCTTC.

This clonotype appeared many times. The chain combines TRBV30 with TRBJ2-7, with D perhaps matching TRBD2 (6 bases). CDR3 length: 15 amino acids. CDR1 is GTSNPN and CDR2 is SVGIG in the germline V gene (reference sequence). Trimming removed 3 bases at V and 0 bases at J, with 15 bases between. The CDR3 reads CAWSLWDSSSYEQYF. The CDR3 DNA follows: TGTGCCTGGAGCCTGTGGGACTCGAGCTCCTACGAGCAGTACTTC.

This clonotype is judged large. The chain employs TRBV7-2 and TRBJ2-3; D is possibly TRBD2 (5 bases). V was pared by 1 base and J by 4 bases, with 9 bases between. In germline, CDR1 is SGHTA, CDR2 FQGNSA. CDR3 length: 14 residues. CDR3 sequence reads: CASSLGGAADTQYF. CDR3 nucleotide sequence: TGTGCCAGCAGCTTAGGGGGAGCGGCAGATACGCAGTATTTT.

This clonotype is categorized as medium-sized. The gene calls are TRBV27 and TRBJ1-5; possible D gene TRBD1, 6 bases. The CDR3 totals 16 residues. Trimming pared 6 bases from V and 2 bases from J, leaving 17 bases between. Germline CDR1 and CDR2: MNHEY and SMNVEV (reference sequence). This chain's CDR3 is CASSRLGQRGNQPQHF. CDR3 sequence (DNA): TGTGCCAGCAGCCGCTTAGGACAGCGGGGCAATCAGCCCCAGCATTTT.

This chain connects TRBV10-3 to TRBJ2-3; D gene ambiguous. Germline assignment: CDR1 ENHRY and CDR2 SYGVKD. Trimming shortened V by 5 bases and J by 0 bases, and 9 bases separated the two germline ends. The CDR3 is made up of 14 amino acids. CDR3: CAISPAPSTDTQYF. CDR3 nucleotides: TGTGCCATCAGTCCGGCGCCTAGCACAGATACGCAGTATTTT.

V usage is TRBV11-2 and J usage is TRBJ2-1, with a possible D match to TRBD1 (6 bases). The CDR3 loop spans 15 amino acids. CDR1 is SGHAT and CDR2 is FQNNGV in the germline V gene. V shed 2 bases and J shed 8 bases, with 16 bases lying between them. CDR3 sequence reads: CASSLRFRGIDEQFF. CDR3 nucleotides: TGTGCCAGCAGCTTAAGGTTCAGGGGTATCGATGAGCAGTTCTTC.

This clonotype was seen many times. The V call is TRBV6-5, the J call TRBJ1-2; unclear D gene. The V gene lost 2 bases and the J gene lost 2 bases, with 15 bases spanning the gap. CDR1 and CDR2 (germline): MNHEY, SVGAGI. The CDR3 spans 16 residues. The CDR3 region has the DNA TGTGCCAGCAGTTACGGTTTCTTAAGAACAAACTATGGCTACACCTTC. Amino acids: CASSYGFLRTNYGYTF.

A word on this clonotype: Since a much larger clone is just one base distant, this may be a read error. V is TRBV6-6 and J is TRBJ1-2, with D unclear. CDR1 is MNHNY and CDR2 is SVGAGI in the germline V gene (reference sequence). Trimming stripped 2 bases from V and 8 bases from J, with 15 bases between. The CDR3 length is 14 residues. The CDR3 sequence is CASSYPQEMGGYTF. In DNA, the CDR3 is TGTGCCAGCAGTTACCCGCAGGAGATGGGGGGCTACACCTTC.

This clonotype is labeled as medium-sized. The chain joins TRBV9 to TRBJ2-1, with 8 bases identical to TRBD2. The V and J ends lost 3 bases and 4 bases, in that order; junction bases with no gene match: 6. Germline lookup yields CDR1 SGDLS and CDR2 YYNGEE. CDR3 size: 15 residues. The CDR3: CASSAAGVRYNEQFF. In nucleotides, the CDR3 is TGTGCCAGCAGCGCAGCGGGAGTGAGGTACAATGAGCAGTTCTTC. The whole variable domain, filled in from reference TRBV9 and TRBJ2-1, reads DSGVTQTPKHLITATGQRVTLRCSPRSGDLSVYWYQQSLDQGLQFLIQYYNGEERAKGNILERFSAQQFPDLHSELNLSSLELGDSALYFCASSAAGVRYNEQFFGPGTRLTVL.

Only a few counts were recorded for this clonotype. For the CDR3, the DNA is TGTGCCAGCAGCTTAGAGGTTTCAGATACGCAGTATTTT. This translates into CASSLEVSDTQYF. The chain uses TRBV7-9 and TRBJ2-3, with unresolved D. The CDR3 extends over 13 amino acids. V lost 1 base, J lost 4 bases, and 6 bases lay in between. Germline values: CDR1 SEHNR, CDR2 FQNEAQ (reference sequence).

This clonotype is medium-sized in the sample. The rearrangement links TRBV28 to TRBJ1-1, with D maybe TRBD1 (5 bases). The CDR3 runs 15 residues. Germline lookup yields CDR1 MDHEN and CDR2 SYDVKM. Trimming shortened V by 6 bases and J by 2 bases, and 16 bases separated the two germline ends. CDR3 DNA: TGTGCCAGCAGCCGCCGGGGCCCCGGCAACACTGAAGCTTTCTTT. It translates to CASSRRGPGNTEAFF.

This clonotype was picked up many times. The V gene is TRBV3-1, the J gene TRBJ1-2; D is unclear. The V gene's germline CDR1 is LGHDT and CDR2 YNNKEL (reference sequence). V was clipped by 4 bases and J by 4 bases, with 16 bases between them. The CDR3 is 15 amino acids. The DNA of the CDR3 is TGTGCCAGCAGCCGGGCCCGGGGTGACATCTATGGCTACACCTTC. This gives the protein CASSRARGDIYGYTF.

This clonotype is categorized as medium-sized (0.01 to 0.1%). J is TRBJ2-1 and V is TRBV5-6; tentative D call: TRBD2 (6 bases). Trimming cost V 4 bases and J 3 bases, with 8 bases left between them. The CDR3 covers 13 residues. CDR1 is SGHDT and CDR2 is YYEEEE in the germline V gene. CDR3 sequence reads: CASSPDYYNEQFF. The CDR3 nucleotides are TGTGCCAGCAGCCCGGACTACTACAATGAGCAGTTCTTC.

By share of the sample, this clonotype is medium-sized. The rearrangement links TRBV12-3 or TRBV12-4 to TRBJ1-2, with TRBD1 identical over 7 bases. The CDR3 length is 15 residues. Losses at the gene ends were 5 bases for V and 4 bases for J; bases not matched to a gene: 10. The CDR3 loop reads CASSTPRTGPYGYTF. In DNA form, the CDR3 reads TGTGCCAGCAGTACCCCAAGGACAGGTCCCTATGGCTACACCTTC.

The chain combines TRBV11-2 with TRBJ2-7, with 12 bases identical to TRBD1. The CDR3 consists of 15 residues. V shed 3 bases, J shed 2 bases, and the junction held 2 bases outside the gene matches. CDR1 is SGHAT and CDR2 is FQNNGV in the germline V gene. The CDR3 sequence: CASSFGTGGTYEQYF. DNA of the CDR3: TGTGCCAGCAGCTTCGGGACAGGGGGCACCTACGAGCAGTACTTC.

Sample share makes this clonotype medium-sized. V usage is TRBV28 and J usage is TRBJ1-4, with D unresolved. The germline V gene encodes CDR1 MDHEN and CDR2 SYDVKM. The V end was cut by 4 bases, the J end by 2 bases, with 8 bases between. CDR3 length equals 14 residues. CDR3 region: CASSSAGTNEKLFF. The CDR3 nucleotides read TGTGCCAGCAGTTCAGCGGGGACTAATGAAAAACTGTTTTTT.

The gene calls are TRBV27 and TRBJ1-1; D gene unclear. The germline V gene has CDR1 MNHEY and CDR2 SMNVEV (reference sequence). The ends were cut back, 6 bases at V and 2 bases at J, with 13 bases in the middle. The CDR3 runs to 14 residues. The CDR3 bases are TGTGCCAGCAGCCCGTCGACGGTTAACACTGAAGCTTTCTTT. It codes for CASSPSTVNTEAFF.

The chain combines TRBV12-3 or TRBV12-4 with TRBJ1-1, with D unclear. The CDR3 length is 13 residues. With 6 bases removed from V and 0 bases from J, the gap between germline ends came to 8 bases. DNA for the CDR3: TGTGCCAGCAGGTTACAACTGAACACTGAAGCTTTCTTT. Its protein product is CASRLQLNTEAFF.

This clonotype is labeled medium-sized. The chain has TRBV29-1 and TRBJ1-6; 7 bases are a match to TRBD1. The CDR3 sequence is 12 residues long. Germline CDR1 and CDR2: SQVTM and ANQGSEA. After removal of 6 bases from V and 7 bases from J, the junction contained 3 bases not matched to a gene. CDR3 bases: TGCAGCGTCCGGGACAGCAATTCACCCCTCCACTTT. As protein: CSVRDSNSPLHF.

In its sample, this clonotype ranks as medium-sized. V usage is TRBV11-2 and J usage is TRBJ2-5; no clear D gene. From germline, CDR1 is SGHAT and CDR2 FQNNGV. The CDR3 runs 13 residues. The V end lost 1 base, the J end lost 1 base, and 4 bases lay between the germline ends. The CDR3 coding sequence is TGTGCCAGCAGCTTAGCTATCCAAGAGACCCAGTACTTC. Encoded protein: CASSLAIQETQYF.

This clonotype is large by share. The V and J genes are TRBV6-2 or TRBV6-3 and TRBJ1-2; tentatively, D is TRBD1 (5 bases). Germline-derived CDR1 and CDR2 are MNHEY and SVGEGT. Trimming removed 5 bases from V and 0 bases from J, with 16 bases in between. The CDR3 is 16 residues long. The CDR3 here is CASSAHRDGPNYGYTF. The CDR3 DNA reads as TGTGCCAGCAGTGCACACCGGGACGGACCTAACTATGGCTACACCTTC.

This clonotype is medium-sized (0.01 to 0.1%) by share. The CDR3 reads CASSYGTGSSNEKLFF. The CDR3 nucleotides are TGTGCCAGCAGTTATGGGACAGGGTCGTCAAATGAAAAACTGTTTTTT. V and J are TRBV6-5 and TRBJ1-4; 9 bases are a match to TRBD1. With V trimmed by 3 bases and J by 5 bases, 7 bases remained unmatched. Germline loops: CDR1 MNHEY, CDR2 SVGAGI. The CDR3 has 16 residues.

By share, this clonotype counts as medium-sized (0.01 to 0.1%). The chain recombines TRBV29-1 with TRBJ1-3; a weak D match, TRBD1 (6 bases). Germline V gene lookup returns CDR1 SQVTM and CDR2 ANQGSEA. The CDR3 contains 17 residues. Trimming took 3 bases from V and 1 from J, leaving 19 bases between them. DNA of the CDR3: TGCAGCGTTGACGGGGGCGAGGGCAGAGGATCTGGAAACACCATATATTTT. Its protein is CSVDGGEGRGSGNTIYF.

This clonotype was counted between two and nine times. The genes are TRBV28 and TRBJ2-2; 12 nucleotides match TRBD2. The germline CDR1 and CDR2 sequences are MDHEN and SYDVKM. With V trimmed by 3 bases and J by 6 bases, 2 bases remained unmatched. The CDR3 is 15 amino acids. The CDR3 protein is CASSFPSGRAGELFF. CDR3 nucleotides: TGTGCCAGCAGTTTCCCTAGCGGGAGGGCCGGGGAGCTGTTTTTT.

In this sample, this clonotype is medium-sized. This chain connects TRBV19 to TRBJ1-5; D is uncertain. V was shortened by 7 bases and J by 0 bases, with 10 bases between the two germline ends. CDR1 and CDR2 (germline): LNHDA, SQIVND (reference sequence). This CDR3 is 14 amino acids long. The DNA for the CDR3 is TGTGCCAGTAAAACCAGCTATAGCAATCAGCCCCAGCATTTT. Translated, it gives CASKTSYSNQPQHF.

J is TRBJ2-1 and V is TRBV7-9; 12 bases align to TRBD2. This CDR3 is built from 20 residues. Germline-derived CDR1 and CDR2 are SEHNR and FQNEAQ (reference sequence). Trimming cost V 1 base and J 2 bases; bases outside gene matches: 12. The CDR3 region is CASSLEMGTSGSSTYNEQFF. In DNA form, the CDR3 reads TGTGCCAGCAGCTTAGAAATGGGGACTAGCGGGTCTTCTACCTACAATGAGCAGTTCTTC. Full variable domain (missing parts from reference TRBV7-9 and TRBJ2-1): DTGVSQNPRHKITKRGQNVTFRCDPISEHNRLYWYRQTLGQGPEFLTYFQNEAQLEKSRLLSDRFSAERPKGSFSTLEIQRTEQGDSAMYLCASSLEMGTSGSSTYNEQFFGPGTRLTVL.